The sequence of this T cell receptor beta chain was determined in a study of T cell repertoires in cytomegalovirus infection. Study as a whole: Signatures in public TCR beta sequences pointed to both CMV infection and matching HLA type.

Each CDR3 protein gets one entry after TCRdb re-called the reads with MiXCR. The sample lists more than 200,000 distinct CDR3 sequences, over 8% occurring once. This clonotype came up many times. Antigen specificity is unknown. Study-wide points: Using cumulative public TCR beta family frequency, the authors identified those who carried CMV together with the relevant HLA. Dominating the ex vivo response were HLA-C-restricted CMV-specific TCR beta clonotypes.

V gave up 0 bases and J gave up 2 bases, with 14 bases separating them. Germline CDR1 and CDR2: MNHEY and SVGAGI. This CDR3 contains 16 residues. Sequences were obtained from PBMCs. This receptor was taken from a human donor in good health (CMV status not recorded). Some clones in this sample may be carry-over from other donors' samples. The rearrangement uses TRBV6-5 and TRBJ2-7, with D uncertain. The CDR3 nucleotides are TGTGCCAGCAGTTACTCTACCTTAGGGCTACCCTACGAGCAGTACTTC. This gives the protein CASSYSTLGLPYEQYF.